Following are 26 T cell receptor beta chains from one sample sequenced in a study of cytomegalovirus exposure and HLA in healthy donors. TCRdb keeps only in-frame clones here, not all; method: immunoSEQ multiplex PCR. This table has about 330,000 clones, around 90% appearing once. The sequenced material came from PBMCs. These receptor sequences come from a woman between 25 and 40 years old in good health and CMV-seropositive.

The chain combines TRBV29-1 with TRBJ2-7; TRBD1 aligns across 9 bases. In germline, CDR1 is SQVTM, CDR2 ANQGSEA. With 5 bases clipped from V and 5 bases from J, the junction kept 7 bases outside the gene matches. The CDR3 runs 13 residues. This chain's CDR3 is CSVSQGAANEQYF. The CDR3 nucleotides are TGCAGCGTTTCACAGGGGGCGGCCAACGAGCAGTACTTC.

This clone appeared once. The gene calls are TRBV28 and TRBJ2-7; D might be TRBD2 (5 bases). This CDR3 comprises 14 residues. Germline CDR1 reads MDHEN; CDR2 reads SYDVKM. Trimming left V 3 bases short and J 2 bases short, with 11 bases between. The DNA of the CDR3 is TGTGCCAGCAGTTTTAGGACTTACCCCTACGAGCAGTACTTC. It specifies CASSFRTYPYEQYF.

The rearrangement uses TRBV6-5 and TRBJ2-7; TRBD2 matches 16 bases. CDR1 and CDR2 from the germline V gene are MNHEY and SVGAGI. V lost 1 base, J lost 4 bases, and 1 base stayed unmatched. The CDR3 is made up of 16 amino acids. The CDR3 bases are TGTGCCAGCAGTTACTTGGGACTAGCGGGAGGGTACGAGCAGTACTTC. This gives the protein CASSYLGLAGGYEQYF.

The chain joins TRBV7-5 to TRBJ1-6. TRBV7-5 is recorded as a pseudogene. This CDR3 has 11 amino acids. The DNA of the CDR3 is TGTGTCAGAAGCTTAAATTCACCCCTCCACTTT. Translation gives CVRSLNSPLHF.

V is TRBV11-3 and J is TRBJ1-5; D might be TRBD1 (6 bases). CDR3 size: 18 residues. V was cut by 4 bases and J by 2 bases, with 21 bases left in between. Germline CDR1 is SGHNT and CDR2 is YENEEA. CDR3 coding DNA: TGTGCCAGCAGCTCCCACCCCCAACAGGGCATCGGCAATCAGCCCCAGCATTTT. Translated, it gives CASSSHPQQGIGNQPQHF.

The CDR3 sequence: CASSDFGNTGELFF. In nucleotides, the CDR3 is TGTGCCAGCAGTGATTTTGGGAACACCGGGGAGCTGTTTTTT. This rearrangement joins TRBV25-1 to TRBJ2-2, with D unresolved. Germline loops: CDR1 MGHDK, CDR2 SYGVNS. Trimming left V 3 bases short and J 1 base short, with 6 bases between. The CDR3 has 14 residues.

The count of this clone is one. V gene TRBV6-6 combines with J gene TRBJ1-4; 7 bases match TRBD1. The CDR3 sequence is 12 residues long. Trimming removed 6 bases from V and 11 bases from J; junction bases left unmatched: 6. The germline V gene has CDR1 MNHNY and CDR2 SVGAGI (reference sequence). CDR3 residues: CASRADREKLFF. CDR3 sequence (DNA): TGTGCCAGCAGGGCCGACAGGGAGAAACTGTTTTTT.

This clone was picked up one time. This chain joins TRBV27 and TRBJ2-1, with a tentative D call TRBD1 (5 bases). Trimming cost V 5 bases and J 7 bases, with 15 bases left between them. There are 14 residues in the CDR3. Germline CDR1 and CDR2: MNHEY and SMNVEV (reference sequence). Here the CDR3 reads CASSTYGRGNEQFF. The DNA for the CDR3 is TGTGCCAGCAGTACCTATGGTAGGGGAAATGAGCAGTTCTTC.

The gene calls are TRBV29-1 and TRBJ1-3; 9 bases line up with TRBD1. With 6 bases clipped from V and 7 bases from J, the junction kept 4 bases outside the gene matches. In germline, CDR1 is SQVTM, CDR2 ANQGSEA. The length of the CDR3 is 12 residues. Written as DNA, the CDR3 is TGCAGCGTGGGACAGGGAGGGAACACCATATATTTT. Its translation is CSVGQGGNTIYF.

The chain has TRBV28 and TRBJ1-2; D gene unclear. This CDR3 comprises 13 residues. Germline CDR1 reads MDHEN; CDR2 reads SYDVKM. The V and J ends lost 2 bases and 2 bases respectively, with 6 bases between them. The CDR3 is CASSLARNYGYTF. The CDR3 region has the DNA TGTGCCAGCAGTTTAGCCCGAAACTATGGCTACACCTTC.

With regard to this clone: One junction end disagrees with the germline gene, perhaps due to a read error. The CDR3 region has the DNA TGTGCCAGCACTGAAGTTAGCGGGGGGGCCGGGTCCAAAAACATTCAGTACTTC. As protein: CASTEVSGGAGSKNIQYF. V gene TRBV6-1 combines with J gene TRBJ2-4, with 11 bases that match TRBD2. Germline CDR1 and CDR2: MNHNS and SASEGT. This CDR3 has 18 amino acids.

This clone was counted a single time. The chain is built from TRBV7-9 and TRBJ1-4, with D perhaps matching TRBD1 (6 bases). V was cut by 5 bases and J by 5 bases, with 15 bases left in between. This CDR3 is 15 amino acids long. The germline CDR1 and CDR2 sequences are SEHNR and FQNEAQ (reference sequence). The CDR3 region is CASSPPLDSNEKLFF. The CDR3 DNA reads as TGTGCCAGCAGCCCCCCCCTGGACAGCAATGAAAAACTGTTTTTT. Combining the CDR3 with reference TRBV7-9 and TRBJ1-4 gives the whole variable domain DTGVSQNPRHKITKRGQNVTFRCDPISEHNRLYWYRQTLGQGPEFLTYFQNEAQLEKSRLLSDRFSAERPKGSFSTLEIQRTEQGDSAMYLCASSPPLDSNEKLFFGSGTQLSVL.

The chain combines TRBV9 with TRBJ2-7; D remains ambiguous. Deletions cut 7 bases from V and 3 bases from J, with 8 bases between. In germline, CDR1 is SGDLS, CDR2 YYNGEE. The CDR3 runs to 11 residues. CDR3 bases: TGTGCCAGCGGGTCTCTCTACGAGCAGTACTTC. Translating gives CASGSLYEQYF. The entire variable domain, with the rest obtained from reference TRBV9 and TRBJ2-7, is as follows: DSGVTQTPKHLITATGQRVTLRCSPRSGDLSVYWYQQSLDQGLQFLIQYYNGEERAKGNILERFSAQQFPDLHSELNLSSLELGDSALYFCASGSLYEQYFGPGTRLTVT.

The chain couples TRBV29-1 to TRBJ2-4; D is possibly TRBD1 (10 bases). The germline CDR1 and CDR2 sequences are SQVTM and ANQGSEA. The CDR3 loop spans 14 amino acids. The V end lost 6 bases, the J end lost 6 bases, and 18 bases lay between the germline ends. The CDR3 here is CSVAGGQGSNIQYF. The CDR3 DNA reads TGCAGCGTAGCGGGGGGACAGGGGTCAAACATTCAGTACTTC.

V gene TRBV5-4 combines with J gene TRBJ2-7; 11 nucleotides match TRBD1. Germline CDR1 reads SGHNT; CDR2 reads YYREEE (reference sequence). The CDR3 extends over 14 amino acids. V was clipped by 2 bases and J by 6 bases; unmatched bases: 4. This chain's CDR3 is CASSLTGTGGEQYF. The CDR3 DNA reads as TGTGCCAGCAGCTTAACCGGGACAGGGGGCGAGCAGTACTTC. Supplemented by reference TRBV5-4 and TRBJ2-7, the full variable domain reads ETGVTQSPTHLIKTRGQQVTLRCSSQSGHNTVSWYQQALGQGPQFIFQYYREEENGRGNFPPRFSGLQFPNYSSELNVNALELDDSALYLCASSLTGTGGEQYFGPGTRLTVT.

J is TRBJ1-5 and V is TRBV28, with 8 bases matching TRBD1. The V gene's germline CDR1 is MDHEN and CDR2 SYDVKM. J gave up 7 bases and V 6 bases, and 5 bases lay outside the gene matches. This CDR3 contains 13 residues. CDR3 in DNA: TGTGCCAGCAGCTCAGGGGGCCCCCAGCCCCAGCATTTT. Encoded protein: CASSSGGPQPQHF.

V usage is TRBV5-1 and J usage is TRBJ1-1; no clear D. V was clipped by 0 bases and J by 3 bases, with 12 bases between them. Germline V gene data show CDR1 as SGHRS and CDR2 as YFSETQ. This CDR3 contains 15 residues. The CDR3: CASSLARDRYTEAFF. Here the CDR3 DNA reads TGCGCCAGCAGCTTGGCGCGGGATCGCTACACTGAAGCTTTCTTT.

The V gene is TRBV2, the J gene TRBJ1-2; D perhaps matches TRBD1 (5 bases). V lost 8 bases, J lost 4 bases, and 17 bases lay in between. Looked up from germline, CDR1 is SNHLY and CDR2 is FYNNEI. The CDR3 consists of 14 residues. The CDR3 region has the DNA TGTGCCAGCCTCTATGATGGGGGGAGCTATGGCTACACCTTC. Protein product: CASLYDGGSYGYTF.

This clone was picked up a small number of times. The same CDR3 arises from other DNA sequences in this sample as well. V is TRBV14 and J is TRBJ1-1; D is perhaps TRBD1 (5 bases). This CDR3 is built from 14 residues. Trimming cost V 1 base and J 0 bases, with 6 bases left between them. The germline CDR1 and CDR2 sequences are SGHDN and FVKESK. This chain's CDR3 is CASSQAGMNTEAFF. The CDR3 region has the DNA TGTGCCAGCAGCCAAGCAGGGATGAACACTGAAGCTTTCTTT.

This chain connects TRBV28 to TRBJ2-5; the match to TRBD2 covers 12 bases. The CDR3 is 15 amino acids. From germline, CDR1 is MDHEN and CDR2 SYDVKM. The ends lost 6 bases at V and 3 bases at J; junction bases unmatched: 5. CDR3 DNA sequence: TGTGCCAGCAGCTCCCGACTAGCGGGAGAAGAGACCCAGTACTTC. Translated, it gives CASSSRLAGEETQYF.

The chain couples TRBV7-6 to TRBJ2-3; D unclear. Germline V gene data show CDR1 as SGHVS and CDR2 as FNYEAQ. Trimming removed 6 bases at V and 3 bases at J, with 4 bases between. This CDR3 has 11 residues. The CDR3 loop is CASSLTDTQYF. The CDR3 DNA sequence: TGTGCCAGCAGTCTGACAGATACGCAGTATTTT.

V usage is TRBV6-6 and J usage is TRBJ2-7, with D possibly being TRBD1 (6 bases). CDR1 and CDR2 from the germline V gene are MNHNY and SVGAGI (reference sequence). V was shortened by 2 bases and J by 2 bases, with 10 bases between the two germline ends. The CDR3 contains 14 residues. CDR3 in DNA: TGTGCCAGCAGTTACCGACAGGAGACCTACGAGCAGTACTTC. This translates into CASSYRQETYEQYF.

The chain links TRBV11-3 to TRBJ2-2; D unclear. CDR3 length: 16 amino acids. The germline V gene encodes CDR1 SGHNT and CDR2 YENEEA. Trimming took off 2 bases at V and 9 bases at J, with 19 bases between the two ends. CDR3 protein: CASSLIEQLFYRELFF. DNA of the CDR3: TGTGCCAGCAGCTTAATTGAACAACTCTTCTACCGGGAGCTGTTTTTT.

The CDR3 is CASSVYPGYEQYF. The CDR3 DNA follows: TGTGCCAGCAGCGTATATCCCGGCTACGAGCAGTACTTC. V usage is TRBV9 and J usage is TRBJ2-7; D is unclear. CDR3 size: 13 residues. V lost 1 base to trimming and J lost 3 bases, with 8 bases between them. Per germline, CDR1 SGDLS and CDR2 YYNGEE. The whole variable domain, filled in from reference TRBV9 and TRBJ2-7, reads DSGVTQTPKHLITATGQRVTLRCSPRSGDLSVYWYQQSLDQGLQFLIQYYNGEERAKGNILERFSAQQFPDLHSELNLSSLELGDSALYFCASSVYPGYEQYFGPGTRLTVT.

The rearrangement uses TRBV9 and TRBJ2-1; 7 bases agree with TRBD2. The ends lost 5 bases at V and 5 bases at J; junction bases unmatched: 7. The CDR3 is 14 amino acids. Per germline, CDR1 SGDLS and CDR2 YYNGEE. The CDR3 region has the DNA TGTGCCAGCAGTGACGTTAGCGGGCACAATGAGCAGTTCTTC. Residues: CASSDVSGHNEQFF.

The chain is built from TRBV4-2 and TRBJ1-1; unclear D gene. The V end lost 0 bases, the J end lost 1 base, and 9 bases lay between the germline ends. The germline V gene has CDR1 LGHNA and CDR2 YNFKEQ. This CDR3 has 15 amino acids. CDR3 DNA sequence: TGTGCCAGCAGCCAAGATCAACAGCGGAACACTGAAGCTTTCTTT. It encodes CASSQDQQRNTEAFF.